The rows below give T cell receptor beta chains drawn from one sample of a study of T-cell reconstitution after alpha-beta-depleted transplantation in children. TCRdb fed the PCR reads into MiXCR, producing one record per CDR3 protein. The sample contains 200,000 to 250,000 distinct CDR3 sequences, approximately 10% of which appear only once. Sequencing used PBMCs, obtained before TCRalphabeta/CD19-depleted stem cell transplant. The receptor source for this set is a child less than two years old with acute myeloid leukemia, due to receive a stem cell transplant. Both conserved end residues are part of each CDR3. A D gene is named only where the DNA matches it firmly. Not all rows give a size; the values are once, few, many and, for expanded clones, a class.

size | J | D | V | CDR3 | DNA
. | TRBJ2-1 | . | TRBV24-1 | CATSELGSNEQFF | TGTGCCACCTCCGAGTTGGGCTCCAATGAGCAGTTCTTC
many | TRBJ2-5 | . | TRBV18 | CASSGPETQYF | TGTGCCAGCTCCGGTCCCGAGACCCAGTACTTC
many | TRBJ2-1 | . | TRBV5-1 | CASSGIRNEQFF | TGCGCCAGCAGCGGGATAAGAAATGAGCAGTTCTTC
. | TRBJ2-7 | TRBD2 | TRBV2 | CASRASGSSYGQYF | TGTGCCAGCAGGGCTAGCGGCAGCTCCTACGGGCAGTACTTC
many | TRBJ2-7 | TRBD2 | TRBV7-9 | CASSFWTSGPSVQYF | TGTGCCAGCAGCTTTTGGACTAGCGGACCCTCTGTGCAGTACTTC
many | TRBJ2-1 | TRBD2 | TRBV20-1 | CSALTTQRDYNEQFF | TGCAGTGCTCTTACGACCCAGCGGGATTACAATGAGCAGTTCTTC
many | TRBJ2-7 | . | TRBV6-1 | CASSELGYEQYF | TGTGCCAGCAGTGAACTCGGGTACGAGCAGTACTTC
many | TRBJ2-2 | . | TRBV20-1 | CSAYGLTGELFF | TGCAGTGCTTACGGACTCACCGGGGAGCTGTTTTTT
many | TRBJ2-7 | . | TRBV12-3/TRBV12-4 | CASSPYGGELYEQYF | TGTGCCAGCAGTCCGTATGGGGGAGAGCTCTACGAGCAGTACTTC
many | TRBJ2-5 | TRBD1 | TRBV29-1 | CSVTRDRHHQETQYF | TGCAGCGTGACCCGGGACAGGCACCACCAAGAGACCCAGTACTTC
many | TRBJ2-6 | TRBD2 | TRBV20-1 | CSARLAGGGANVLTF | TGCAGTGCTAGACTAGCGGGAGGTGGGGCCAACGTCCTGACTTTC
many | TRBJ1-5 | . | TRBV12-2 | CASRLAGEVGQPQHF | TGTGCAAGTCGCTTAGCGGGGGAAGTAGGGCAGCCCCAGCATTTT
many | TRBJ2-2 | . | TRBV3-1 | CASSPRTGELFF | TGTGCCAGCAGCCCTCGCACCGGGGAGCTGTTTTTT
few | TRBJ2-1 | . | TRBV19 | CASSIVRMLARNEQFF | TGTGCCAGTAGTATAGTGAGGATGCTAGCGAGAAATGAGCAGTTCTTC
many | TRBJ2-2 | TRBD2 | TRBV11-2 | CASSLGTSGRSTGELFF | TGTGCCAGCAGCTTGGGGACTAGCGGGAGGTCAACCGGGGAGCTGTTTTTT
many | TRBJ2-2 | . | TRBV5-1 | CASSLASTGELFF | TGCGCCAGCAGCTTGGCTAGCACCGGGGAGCTGTTTTTT
. | TRBJ2-7 | TRBD1 | TRBV9 | CASSAGQGFSEQYF | TGTGCCAGCAGCGCAGGACAGGGTTTCTCCGAGCAGTACTTC
many | TRBJ1-6 | TRBD1 | TRBV12-3/TRBV12-4 | CASRPPGQGYSPLHF | TGTGCCAGCAGACCCCCGGGACAGGGTTACTCACCCCTCCACTTT
. | TRBJ1-5 | . | TRBV30 | CAWSTIGGGWPQHF | TGTGCCTGGAGTACGATCGGGGGGGGATGGCCCCAGCATTTT
many | TRBJ2-7 | . | TRBV5-1 | CASSLLHEQYF | TGCGCCAGCAGCCTCCTCCACGAGCAGTACTTC
few | TRBJ2-2 | TRBD1 | TRBV7-2 | CASSPHRGPNTGELFF | TGTGCCAGCAGTCCCCACAGGGGCCCGAACACCGGGGAGCTGTTTTTT
many | TRBJ2-2 | TRBD2 | TRBV7-2 | CASSADLAGAFGELFF | TGTGCCAGCAGCGCCGACCTTGCGGGAGCTTTCGGGGAGCTGTTTTTT
few | TRBJ2-1 | . | TRBV20-1 | CSARAEVYNEQFF | TGCAGTGCTAGAGCAGAGGTATACAATGAGCAGTTCTTC
few | TRBJ2-1 | . | TRBV29-1 | CSVAGPSLYNEQFF | TGCAGCGTGGCGGGACCATCACTTTACAATGAGCAGTTCTTC
many | TRBJ2-7 | TRBD2 | TRBV20-1 | CSAGLAGGPYEQYF | TGCAGTGCTGGACTAGCGGGAGGGCCGTACGAGCAGTACTTC
many | TRBJ1-1 | . | TRBV5-1 | CASSPRGDTEAFF | TGCGCCAGCAGCCCTAGGGGCGACACTGAAGCTTTCTTT
many | TRBJ2-3 | . | TRBV6-5 | CASSYPDDTQYF | TGTGCCAGCAGTTACCCTGATGATACGCAGTATTTT
few | TRBJ2-7 | . | TRBV5-6 | CASSPLGPESYEQYF | TGTGCCAGCAGCCCCCTTGGCCCAGAAAGCTACGAGCAGTACTTC
. | TRBJ2-1 | . | TRBV20-1 | CSARRLGGLSYNEQFF | TGCAGTGCTAGACGGCTCGGGGGCCTTTCCTACAATGAGCAGTTCTTC
many | TRBJ1-2 | . | TRBV20-1 | CSARDEGSYGYTF | TGCAGTGCTAGAGATGAGGGGTCCTATGGCTACACCTTC
many | TRBJ2-3 | TRBD1 | TRBV29-1 | CSVPDRGKNTDTQYF | TGCAGCGTTCCTGACAGGGGTAAAAACACAGATACGCAGTATTTT
. | TRBJ2-7 | TRBD1 | TRBV18 | CASSTGAGYEQYF | TGTGCCAGCTCAACAGGGGCGGGTTACGAGCAGTACTTC
many | TRBJ1-2 | TRBD1 | TRBV20-1 | CSASLGAGGVDYGYTF | TGCAGTGCTAGTTTGGGGGCAGGGGGCGTCGACTATGGCTACACCTTC
. | TRBJ1-5 | TRBD1 | TRBV10-1 | CASRNQGALDQPQHF | TGCGCCAGCAGAAACCAGGGGGCGTTGGATCAGCCCCAGCATTTT
many | TRBJ2-3 | . | TRBV7-2 | CASSLRWGRGATSTDTQYF | TGTGCCAGCAGCTTACGGTGGGGCAGGGGGGCCACCAGCACAGATACGCAGTATTTT
many | TRBJ2-1 | . | TRBV7-8 | CASSLFIYNEQFF | TGTGCCAGCAGCTTATTTATCTACAATGAGCAGTTCTTC
many | TRBJ1-2 | TRBD1 | TRBV5-4 | CASSQGGPYGYTF | TGTGCCAGCAGCCAGGGGGGGCCCTATGGCTACACCTTC
many | TRBJ2-7 | . | TRBV20-1 | CSASGAGYEQYF | TGCAGTGCTAGCGGAGCGGGCTACGAGCAGTACTTC
many | TRBJ2-6 | . | TRBV20-1 | CSARQTGANVLTF | TGCAGTGCTCGCCAGACTGGGGCCAACGTCCTGACTTTC
many | TRBJ2-7 | . | TRBV27 | CASSFRGRFYEQYF | TGTGCCAGCAGTTTCCGGGGACGGTTCTACGAGCAGTACTTC
many | TRBJ2-3 | TRBD2 | TRBV28 | CATITSGRLPDTQYF | TGTGCCACCATTACTAGCGGGAGGCTTCCAGATACGCAGTATTTT
. | TRBJ2-7 | . | TRBV12-3/TRBV12-4 | CASSLFGAGNYEQYF | TGTGCCAGCAGTTTATTCGGGGCCGGTAATTACGAGCAGTACTTC
few | TRBJ1-6 | . | TRBV27 | CASSGPRDTLRTPLHF | TGTGCCAGCAGCGGCCCCCGGGACACCCTTAGGACACCCCTCCACTTT
many | TRBJ2-2 | TRBD2 | TRBV5-1 | CASSLWASGTNTGELFF | TGCGCCAGCAGCTTGTGGGCTAGCGGGACGAACACCGGGGAGCTGTTTTTT
many | TRBJ2-2 | TRBD2 | TRBV5-1 | CASSRLAASNTGELFF | TGCGCCAGCAGTCGACTAGCGGCCTCGAACACCGGGGAGCTGTTTTTT
. | TRBJ2-1 | . | TRBV14 | CASSQEKGLDEQFF | TGTGCCAGCAGCCAAGAAAAAGGGTTGGATGAGCAGTTCTTC
. | TRBJ2-3 | . | TRBV4-3 | CASSQVPRWGDTQYF | TGCGCCAGCAGCCAAGTCCCGCGTTGGGGAGATACGCAGTATTTT
many | TRBJ2-2 | . | TRBV7-2 | CASSTRLDGELFF | TGTGCCAGCAGCACCAGACTGGACGGGGAGCTGTTTTTT
many | TRBJ2-2 | TRBD1 | TRBV12-3/TRBV12-4 | CASTRGHSANTGELFF | TGTGCCAGCACCAGGGGGCATTCCGCGAACACCGGGGAGCTGTTTTTT
many | TRBJ2-7 | . | TRBV20-1 | CSARPKDSYEQYF | TGCAGTGCTAGACCGAAGGACTCCTACGAGCAGTACTTC
many | TRBJ2-7 | TRBD2 | TRBV7-2 | CASSSKGGPDEQYF | TGTGCCAGCAGCTCGAAGGGAGGGCCGGACGAGCAGTACTTC
many | TRBJ1-1 | . | TRBV7-9 | CAGLQMNTEAFF | TGTGCCGGATTACAAATGAACACTGAAGCTTTCTTT
few | TRBJ2-5 | . | TRBV10-1 | CASSEAPYSDSQETQYF | TGCGCCAGCAGTGAGGCCCCCTACTCGGACAGCCAAGAGACCCAGTACTTC
. | TRBJ2-1 | . | TRBV29-1 | CSVWGSNSHNEQFF | TGCAGCGTTTGGGGGTCGAACTCCCACAATGAGCAGTTCTTC
many | TRBJ2-3 | . | TRBV7-8 | CASSLSPAGKDTQYF | TGTGCCAGCAGCTTGTCCCCGGCGGGCAAAGATACGCAGTATTTT